This entry concerns a single T cell receptor (beta chain). The CDR3 extends over 12 amino acids. Germline loops: CDR1 MNHEY, CDR2 SMNVEV (reference sequence). Trimming took 6 bases from V and 9 from J, leaving 9 bases between them. In the original analysis: The assay estimated nucleated cells by amplifying reference gene primers. Data came from immunoSEQ multiplex PCR; TCRdb stores just in-frame clones and leaves some out. The DNA was the basis for D and trimming; V, J and clone size are from that table. The table lists over 85,000 clones, 65% to 90% of them singletons. These data come from a study of blood T cell repertoires in COVID-19. Study-level information: Samples of COVID-19 (acute and convalescent) were obtained from the United States, Italy and Spain.

The material sequenced was peripheral blood. This chain links TRBV27 with TRBJ1-6; the D is unclear. This sequence was found in an elderly woman with acute or convalescent COVID-19. CDR3 sequence reads: CASSLGSSPLHF. The CDR3 bases are TGTGCCAGCAGCTTAGGGAGTTCACCCCTCCACTTT.